The present T cell receptor (beta chain) was sequenced within a study of T cell responses to AZD1222 COVID-19 vaccine. Assay: immunoSEQ multiplex PCR; the TCRdb copy retains only in-frame clones and omits some. This sample has roughly 150,000 clones, with roughly nine tenths found just once. Germline V lookup: CDR1 SGDLS, CDR2 YYNGEE. V lost 2 bases, J lost 0 bases, and 15 bases lay in between. This CDR3 region has 16 residues. This clone was seen just once. This sequence joins TRBV9 and TRBJ2-7; D might be TRBD2 (6 bases). This TCR came from an adult who received the AZD1222 COVID-19 vaccine. The sequences come from peripheral blood, collected 28 days after the second AZD1222 dose. This CDR3 is CASSVAEAGSSYEQYF. CDR3 nucleotides: TGTGCCAGCAGCGTCGCTGAAGCGGGCAGCTCCTACGAGCAGTACTTC. Complete variable domain (other parts from reference TRBV9 and TRBJ2-7): DSGVTQTPKHLITATGQRVTLRCSPRSGDLSVYWYQQSLDQGLQFLIQYYNGEERAKGNILERFSAQQFPDLHSELNLSSLELGDSALYFCASSVAEAGSSYEQYFGPGTRLTVT.